Described below is a single TCR beta chain sequence and its context. What it binds is not known. This entry comes from a study of T cells after posttransplantation cyclophosphamide. Cyclophosphamide on days +3 and +4 followed busulfan-fludarabine conditioning and a marrow graft. The data were produced by immunoSEQ multiplex PCR, yet TCRdb's version contains in-frame clones alone and is incomplete. Among around 6,000 clones listed, approximately 84% were seen once. Overall study results and limits: Tissue-infiltrating T cells from skin or gut overlapped little with blood T cells. TRB clonality was highly associated with recipient CMV seropositivity and reactivation. Donor CD8+ memory clones often dominated recipient blood repertoires at later times.

The TCR sequence derives from a female patient aged 50-59 years who received an allogeneic stem cell transplant from a related donor, was CMV-positive, and had no GVHD. Some T cells may trace back to the graft donor. This material consisted of CD8+ T cells sorted from PBMCs, taken approximately 190 weeks after allogeneic stem cell transplant with posttransplant cyclophosphamide.

The CDR3 spells CASSLAQGNYEQYF. CDR3 sequence (DNA): TGTGCCAGCAGTTTGGCACAGGGGAACTACGAGCAGTACTTC. The J gene is TRBJ2-7, the V gene TRBV28, with TRBD1 matching over 7 bases. The CDR3 has 14 amino acids. V trimming: 3 bases; J trimming: 3 bases; junction bases outside the gene matches: 5. CDR1 is MDHEN, CDR2 SYDVKM, per germline.